One T cell receptor beta chain is described in this entry. This sample is part of a study of CD8 T cells in Susac syndrome. CD8+ and CD4+ T cells from blood underwent TCR beta sequencing. With random hexamers, roughly 0.45 to 1 ug RNA was reverse transcribed. Amplification of TCR beta CDR3 across 54 Vbeta and 13 Jbeta was performed with immunoSEQ multiplex PCR. TCRdb re-derived calls from the immunoSEQ multiplex PCR reads in MiXCR, one entry per CDR3 protein. The table records about 120,000 distinct CDR3 sequences, nearly 96% of them present only once. The CDR3 sequence is 15 residues long. CDR1 and CDR2 from the germline V gene are DFQATT and SNEGSKA (reference sequence). The J segment lost 3 bases and the V segment lost 0 bases, leaving 5 bases of the junction unmatched.

The TCR comes from a human donor with Susac syndrome. V usage is TRBV20-1 and J usage is TRBJ2-1; 7 positions agree with TRBD2. The sample was CD4+ T cells from PBMCs. CDR3 region: CSAREGTTVYNEQFF. DNA for the CDR3: TGCAGTGCTAGAGAAGGGACTACAGTCTACAATGAGCAGTTCTTC.